This T cell receptor beta chain is drawn from a study of spatial heterogeneity in lung cancer. Study-level information: Alpha-chain detections were consistently fewer than beta-chain detections among the sequences. Study-wide points: Whereas they appeared in blood less at follow-up, ubiquitous expanded tumor TCRs appeared there more at resection.

The presence of a unique molecular identifier marked each TCR cDNA molecule. TCRdb re-analysed the 5' RACE reads in MiXCR, keeping a single row per CDR3 protein. This table has about 36,000 distinct CDR3 sequences, roughly 5% appearing once. This clonotype was observed a few times. Its antigen is undetermined. Time point: sample taken at primary tumor resection. From tumor, nontumor lung or frozen PBMC, whole RNA was taken unsorted for sequencing. The donor group consisted of over 60 patients who had untreated, early-stage non-small cell lung cancer. Looked up from germline, CDR1 is MNHEY and CDR2 is SMNVEV (reference sequence). The V end lost 3 bases, the J end lost 3 bases, and 11 bases lay between the germline ends. This CDR3 is 14 amino acids long.

The sample consisted of PBMCs, taken at surgery. The rearrangement joins TRBV27 to TRBJ1-1; D is perhaps TRBD1 (6 bases). The receptor's source is a female donor with early-stage non-small cell lung cancer. This CDR3 reads CASSFHRADTEAFF. The CDR3, as DNA: TGTGCCAGCAGTTTCCACAGGGCGGACACTGAAGCTTTCTTT.